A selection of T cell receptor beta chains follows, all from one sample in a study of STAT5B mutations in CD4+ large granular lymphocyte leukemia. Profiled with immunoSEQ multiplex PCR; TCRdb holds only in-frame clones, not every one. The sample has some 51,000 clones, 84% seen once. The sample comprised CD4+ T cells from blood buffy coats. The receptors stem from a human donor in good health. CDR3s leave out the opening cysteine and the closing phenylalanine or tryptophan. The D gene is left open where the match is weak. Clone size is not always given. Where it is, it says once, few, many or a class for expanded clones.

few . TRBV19 ASSIEGGVVYNEQF
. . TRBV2 ASGRGESDTGELF
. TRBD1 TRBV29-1 SATGGYEQY
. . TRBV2 ASSEVDPRSPLH
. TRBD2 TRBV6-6 ASSYSRLAGSEQY
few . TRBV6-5 ASSYQGGDGDTQY
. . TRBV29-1 SAQRGGRETQY
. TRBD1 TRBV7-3 ASSEQGAVKGYT
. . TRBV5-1 ASSLRGETEAF
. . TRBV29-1 SVQGSYSTDTQY
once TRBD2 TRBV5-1 ASGTSGSSGANVLT
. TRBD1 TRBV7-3 ASSLQGAVGTGELF
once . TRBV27 ASTSEGRNNEQF
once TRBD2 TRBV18 ASSKLAGGGDEQF
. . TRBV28 ASSLWGAIYNSPLH
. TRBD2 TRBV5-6 ASSRATSGLRRGEQY
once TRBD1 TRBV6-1 ASSVRGQGPYEQY
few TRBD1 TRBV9 ASSVQGAGGYT
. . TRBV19 ASSIDRNRLAEAF
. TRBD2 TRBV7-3 ASSQGLAPDTQY
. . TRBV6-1 ASSAQGTSNNQPQH
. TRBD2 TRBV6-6 ASSVAGFMEETQY
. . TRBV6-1 ASGVGNQPQH
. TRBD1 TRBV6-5 ASRTGGSGTEAF
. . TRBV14 ASSSWPASGANVLT
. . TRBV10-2 ASRGGGEKLF
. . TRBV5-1 ASSLEGSRNQPQH
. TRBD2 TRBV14 ASSPGTRATGELF
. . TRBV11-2 ASSPEGGRDTIY
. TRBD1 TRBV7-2 ASSTTGTGRVF
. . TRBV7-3 ASSLGAATQY
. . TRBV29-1 SVAGSVSGYT
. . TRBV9 ASSVGPLSGANVLT
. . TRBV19 ASGEGAYNEQF
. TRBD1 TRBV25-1 ASSDSGTGGLNTEAF
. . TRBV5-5 ASSLNAPGTEAF
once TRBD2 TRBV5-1 ASRESGGAYTEQF
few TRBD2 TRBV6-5 ASRGWGGNEQF
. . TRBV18 ASSPQVGAYEQY
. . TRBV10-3 AISESSTPEAF
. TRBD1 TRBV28 ASIPSQGANQPQH
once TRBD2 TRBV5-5 ASSSTTSSWVTQY
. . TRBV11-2 ASSLDLGYSGNTIY
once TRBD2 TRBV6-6 ASRREGTDTQY
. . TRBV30 AWTAPGSRSDTQY
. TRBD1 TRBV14 ASSQARGRTGELF
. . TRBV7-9 ASSYPPTDTQY
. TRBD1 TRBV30 AWSVLGGPTSYEQY
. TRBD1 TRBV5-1 ASSLMGQGPDTQY
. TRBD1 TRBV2 ASSGRTGGYEQY
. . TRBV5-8 ASSLAPITNEKLF